This record covers a single TCR beta chain. A fixed DNA input of about 0.35 ug was used per bulk PBMC sample. Generated by immunoSEQ multiplex PCR, the TCRdb table keeps only in-frame clones and is missing some. The sample lists over 10,000 clones, 70% to 85% occurring once. This entry is derived from a study of blood T cell dynamics during melanoma immunotherapy. Time point of the sample: pre-treatment baseline. The V gene's germline CDR1 is MNHNS and CDR2 SASEGT. Trimming left V 6 bases short and J 0 bases short, with 5 bases between. This CDR3 comprises 12 residues. The material was blood, obtained from a patient treated with checkpoint blockade. The sequence derives from a human donor with melanoma. The V and J genes are TRBV6-1 and TRBJ1-2; D not certain. CDR3 sequence (DNA): TGTGCCAGCAGGACACCTAACTATGGCTACACCTTC. Amino acid sequence: CASRTPNYGYTF.